The T cell receptor beta chain described here comes from a study of T cell responses to AZD1222 COVID-19 vaccine. Study overall: Analysis merged second doses at about 4 or about 12 weeks.

Germline V gene sequence: CDR1 GTSNPN, CDR2 SVGIG (reference sequence). The CDR3 is made up of 12 amino acids. V was clipped by 0 bases and J by 4 bases, with 7 bases between them. Broader study findings: Nearly half of spike-specific TCRs reportedly go after variant regions that carry no mutations.

Some clones are missing from TCRdb's copy, which holds only in-frame ones; the method was immunoSEQ multiplex PCR. This table holds more than 140,000 clones, about 90% found once. Of note for this clone: Its specificity is unknown.

This chain uses TRBV30 with TRBJ2-7; D is possibly TRBD1 (5 bases). The sequence was obtained from an adult in good health. Source: peripheral blood, taken on day 0 of AZD1222 vaccination. CDR3 in amino acids: CAWSVQGYEQYF. DNA of the CDR3: TGTGCCTGGAGTGTTCAGGGATACGAGCAGTACTTC.